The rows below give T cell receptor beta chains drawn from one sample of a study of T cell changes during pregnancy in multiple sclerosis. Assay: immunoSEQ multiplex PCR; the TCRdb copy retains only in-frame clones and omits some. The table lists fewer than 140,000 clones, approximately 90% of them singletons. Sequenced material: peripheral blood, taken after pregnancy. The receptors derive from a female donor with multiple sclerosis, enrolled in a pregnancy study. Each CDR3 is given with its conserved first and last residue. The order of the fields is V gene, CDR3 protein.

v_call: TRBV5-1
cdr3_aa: CASSSRTGSPLHF

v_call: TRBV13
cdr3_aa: CASSPPGENTEAFF

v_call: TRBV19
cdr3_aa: CASSIRQGANYGYTF

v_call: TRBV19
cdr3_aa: CASNPTGGEKLFF

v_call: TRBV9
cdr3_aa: CASSVETGANEKLFF

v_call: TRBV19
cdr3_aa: CASSEQGLYGYTF

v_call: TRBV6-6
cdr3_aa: CASSSDRGVNQPQHF

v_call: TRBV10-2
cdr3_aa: CASMGGQETQYF

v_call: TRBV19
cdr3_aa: CASSISQGGTEAFF

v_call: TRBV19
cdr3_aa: CASSRQANTGELFF

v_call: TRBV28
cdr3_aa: CASSLVLAGTEAFF

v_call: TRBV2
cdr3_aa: CASRQTVRNQPQHF

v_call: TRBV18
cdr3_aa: CASSQVTGTDTQYF

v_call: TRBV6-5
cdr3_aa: CASSYMREADTQYF

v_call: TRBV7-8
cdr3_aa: CASSPTGTVGNTEAFF

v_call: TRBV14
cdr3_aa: CASSQAINRGPGTEAFF

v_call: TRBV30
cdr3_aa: CAWDDREIYNEQFF

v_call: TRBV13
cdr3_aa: CASSSNREGAKNIQYF

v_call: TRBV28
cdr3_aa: CAITGYNEQFF

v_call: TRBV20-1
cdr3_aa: CSARAGQQYF